This T cell receptor (beta chain) originates from a study of post-analysis software for immune sequencing data. V trimming: 3 bases; J trimming: 2 bases; junction bases outside the gene matches: 7. The germline V gene encodes CDR1 LNHDA and CDR2 SQIVND (reference sequence). The CDR3 runs to 16 residues. Study-level points and caveats: Patients used several TRBV segments, including TRBV5-6, TRBV5-1 and TRBV20-1, more often than controls.

Unique molecular identifiers tagged the TCR beta cDNA libraries. The source material, about 0.9 to 10 million T cells, gave rise to roughly 0.5 million cDNA molecules. Using its own MiXCR run on the PCR reads, TCRdb lists one record per CDR3 protein. The sample includes some 800,000 distinct CDR3 sequences, roughly 50% of them seen just once. This clonotype was found a few times. Its antigen is not known. The chain is built from TRBV19 and TRBJ1-5; TRBD1 matches at 7 bases. The TCR comes from a girl between 5 and 17 years old with multiple sclerosis. Material: blood. CDR3 loop: CASSMLWQGGNQPQHF. CDR3 nucleotide sequence: TGTGCCAGTAGTATGTTATGGCAGGGGGGCAATCAGCCCCAGCATTTT. Variable domain in full (rest from reference TRBV19 and TRBJ1-5): DGGITQSPKYLFRKEGQNVTLSCEQNLNHDAMYWYRQDPGQGLRLIYYSQIVNDFQKGDIAEGYSVSREKKESFPLTVTSAQKNPTAFYLCASSMLWQGGNQPQHFGDGTRLSIL.